This entry features one T cell receptor beta chain sequence. As processed by the authors: Amplified reference gene primers provided the basis for estimating nucleated cell counts. Sequenced by immunoSEQ multiplex PCR; TCRdb stores in-frame clones only, minus some. The V and J calls and the clone size are those of that table, but D and trimming were determined from the DNA. Of some 230,000 clones in the sample, around 83% were seen once. This CDR3 is 12 amino acids long. V gave up 5 bases and J gave up 7 bases, with 9 bases separating them. CDR1 MDHEN and CDR2 SYDVKM come from the germline V gene. This entry is derived from a study of blood T cell repertoires in COVID-19. Study overall: The study drew acute and convalescent COVID-19 samples from the United States, Italy and Spain. T cells, B-cell-depleted T cells, or PBMCs supplied cDNA or gDNA.

The sequence was collected from a woman aged 45 to 65 with acute or convalescent COVID-19. The chain couples TRBV28 to TRBJ2-4; no firm D call. Sequencing was done on a sample of peripheral blood. CDR3 sequence (DNA): TGTGCCAGCAGTCTACCCAGGAACATTCAGTACTTC. It specifies CASSLPRNIQYF.